This T cell receptor (beta chain) was obtained from a study of graft-versus-host responses after intestinal transplantation. Overall study: Multivisceral, liver-intestinal, or isolated intestinal transplants were given to recipients. Anti-thymocyte globulin induction was given to all recipients, followed by tacrolimus and steroids for roughly 3 years. Overall study results and limits: Early post-transplant HvG declines were associated with peak circulating GvH clone levels. Researchers found GvH clones in recipient marrow, and some showed up first in ileum or blood.

As concerns this clone: Its antigen is still unknown.

Method: immunoSEQ multiplex PCR; TCRdb's copy keeps in-frame clones and lacks some. Among 90,000 to 100,000 clones listed, around 88% were seen once. With 0 bases removed from V and 9 bases from J, the gap between germline ends came to 7 bases. Germline CDR1 is SGDLS and CDR2 is YYNGEE. The CDR3 totals 13 residues. The source was PBMCs, collected 255 days after intestinal transplant. This receptor was obtained from a human patient who received an intestinal transplant, so some T cells may come from the graft donor. The J gene is TRBJ1-6, the V gene TRBV9; D is unresolved. CDR3 in amino acids: CASSVAGGSPLHF. CDR3 bases: TGTGCCAGCAGCGTAGCGGGAGGTTCACCCCTCCACTTT.